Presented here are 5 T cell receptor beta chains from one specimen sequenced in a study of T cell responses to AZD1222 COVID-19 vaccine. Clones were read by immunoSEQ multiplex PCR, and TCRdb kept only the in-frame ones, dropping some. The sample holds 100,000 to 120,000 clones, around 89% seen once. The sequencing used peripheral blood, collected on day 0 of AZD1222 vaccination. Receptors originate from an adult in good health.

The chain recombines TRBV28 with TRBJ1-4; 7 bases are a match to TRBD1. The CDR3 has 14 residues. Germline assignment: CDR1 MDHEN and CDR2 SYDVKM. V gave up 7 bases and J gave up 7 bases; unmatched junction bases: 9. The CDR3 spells CASTQGVLGEKLFF. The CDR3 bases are TGTGCCAGCACCCAGGGGGTGTTGGGTGAAAAACTGTTTTTT.

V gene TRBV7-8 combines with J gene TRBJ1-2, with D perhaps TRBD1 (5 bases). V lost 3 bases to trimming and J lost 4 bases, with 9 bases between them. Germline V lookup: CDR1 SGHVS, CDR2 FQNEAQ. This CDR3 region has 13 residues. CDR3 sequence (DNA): TGTGCCAGCAGCTTCCCACAGGTCTATGGCTACACCTTC. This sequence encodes CASSFPQVYGYTF.

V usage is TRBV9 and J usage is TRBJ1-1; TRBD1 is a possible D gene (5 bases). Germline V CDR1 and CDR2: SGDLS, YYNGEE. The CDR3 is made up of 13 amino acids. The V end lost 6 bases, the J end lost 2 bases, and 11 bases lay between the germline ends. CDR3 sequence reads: CASTPGLNTEAFF. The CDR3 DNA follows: TGTGCCAGCACCCCGGGACTTAACACTGAAGCTTTCTTT.

The CDR3 DNA reads as TGTGCCAGTAGTATGGGACGGACAGCCCAAGAGACCCAGTACTTC. This encodes CASSMGRTAQETQYF. V usage is TRBV19 and J usage is TRBJ2-5; a weak D match, TRBD1 (6 bases). V gave up 3 bases and J gave up 1 base, with 12 bases separating them. The CDR3 extends over 15 amino acids. Germline CDR1 reads LNHDA; CDR2 reads SQIVND (reference sequence).

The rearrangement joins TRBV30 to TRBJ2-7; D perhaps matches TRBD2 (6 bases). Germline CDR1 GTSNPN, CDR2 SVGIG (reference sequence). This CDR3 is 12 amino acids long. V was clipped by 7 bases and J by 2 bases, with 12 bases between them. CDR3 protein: CAYTSRPYEQYF. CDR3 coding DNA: TGTGCCTATACTAGCCGCCCCTACGAGCAGTACTTC. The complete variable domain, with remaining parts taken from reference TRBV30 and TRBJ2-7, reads SQTIHQWPATLVQPVGSPLSLECTVEGTSNPNLYWYRQAAGRGLQLLFYSVGIGQISSEVPQNLSASRPQDRQFILSSKKLLLSDSGFYLCAYTSRPYEQYFGPGTRLTVT.